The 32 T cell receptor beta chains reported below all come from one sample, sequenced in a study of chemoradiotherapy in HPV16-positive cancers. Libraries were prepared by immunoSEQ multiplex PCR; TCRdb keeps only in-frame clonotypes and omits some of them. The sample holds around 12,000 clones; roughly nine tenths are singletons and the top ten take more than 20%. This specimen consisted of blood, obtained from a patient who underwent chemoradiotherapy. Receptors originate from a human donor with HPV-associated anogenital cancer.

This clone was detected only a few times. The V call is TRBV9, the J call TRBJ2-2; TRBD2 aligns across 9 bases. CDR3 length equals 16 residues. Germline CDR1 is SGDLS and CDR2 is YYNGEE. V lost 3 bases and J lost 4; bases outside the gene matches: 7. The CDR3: CASSETGTSPTGELFF. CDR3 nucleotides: TGTGCCAGCAGCGAGACCGGGACTAGCCCCACCGGGGAGCTGTTTTTT.

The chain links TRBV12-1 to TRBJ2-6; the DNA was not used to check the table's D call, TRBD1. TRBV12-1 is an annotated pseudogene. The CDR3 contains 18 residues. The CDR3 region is CASSPYNVGQSRANVLTF. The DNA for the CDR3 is TGTGCCAGCAGCCCCTATAATGTAGGACAAAGTCGGGCCAACGTCCTGACTTTC.

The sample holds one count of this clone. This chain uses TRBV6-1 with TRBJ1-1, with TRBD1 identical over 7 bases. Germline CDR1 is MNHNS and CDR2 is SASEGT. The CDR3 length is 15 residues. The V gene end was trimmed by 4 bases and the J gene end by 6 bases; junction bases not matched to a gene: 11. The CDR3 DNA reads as TGTGCCAGCAGTGTGGACAAGGGGGCGGCCGCTGAAGCTTTCTTT. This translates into CASSVDKGAAAEAFF.

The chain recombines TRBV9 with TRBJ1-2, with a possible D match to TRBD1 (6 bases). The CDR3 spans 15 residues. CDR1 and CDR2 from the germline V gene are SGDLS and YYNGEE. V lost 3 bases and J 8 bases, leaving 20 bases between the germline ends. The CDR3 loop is CASSGLTRGSSGYTF. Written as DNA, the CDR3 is TGTGCCAGCAGCGGACTCACAAGGGGGTCTTCGGGCTACACCTTC.

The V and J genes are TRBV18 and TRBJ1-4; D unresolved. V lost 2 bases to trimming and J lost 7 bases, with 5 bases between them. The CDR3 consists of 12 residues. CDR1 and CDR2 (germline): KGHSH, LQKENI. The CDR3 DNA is TGTGCCAGCTCACCAAAGGGTGAAAAACTGTTTTTT. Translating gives CASSPKGEKLFF.

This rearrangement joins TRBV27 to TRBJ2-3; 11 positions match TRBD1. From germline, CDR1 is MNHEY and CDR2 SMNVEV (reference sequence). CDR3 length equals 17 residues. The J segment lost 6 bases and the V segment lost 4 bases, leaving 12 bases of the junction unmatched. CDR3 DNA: TGTGCCAGCAGTTCCTATTTGGACAGGGGGCGCGCGGATACGCAGTATTTT. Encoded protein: CASSSYLDRGRADTQYF.

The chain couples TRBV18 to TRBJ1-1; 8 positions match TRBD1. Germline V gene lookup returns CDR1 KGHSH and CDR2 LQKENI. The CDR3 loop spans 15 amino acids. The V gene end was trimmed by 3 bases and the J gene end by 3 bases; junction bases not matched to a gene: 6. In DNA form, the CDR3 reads TGTGCCAGCTCACCCGGCAGGGGGCCTTACACTGAAGCTTTCTTT. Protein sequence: CASSPGRGPYTEAFF.

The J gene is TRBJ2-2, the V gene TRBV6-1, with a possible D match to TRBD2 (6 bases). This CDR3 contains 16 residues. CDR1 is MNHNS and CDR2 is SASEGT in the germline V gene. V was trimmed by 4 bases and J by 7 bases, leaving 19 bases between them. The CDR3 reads CASSVHGGPSGGELFF. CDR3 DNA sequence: TGTGCCAGCAGTGTTCATGGAGGGCCCTCGGGCGGGGAGCTGTTTTTT.

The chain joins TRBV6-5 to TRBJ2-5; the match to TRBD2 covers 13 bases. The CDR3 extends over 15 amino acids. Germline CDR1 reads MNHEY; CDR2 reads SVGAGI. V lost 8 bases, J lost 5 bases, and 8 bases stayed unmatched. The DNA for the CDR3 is TGTGCCAGCCGGGAGACTAGCGGGGGGTATGAGACCCAGTACTTC. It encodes CASRETSGGYETQYF.

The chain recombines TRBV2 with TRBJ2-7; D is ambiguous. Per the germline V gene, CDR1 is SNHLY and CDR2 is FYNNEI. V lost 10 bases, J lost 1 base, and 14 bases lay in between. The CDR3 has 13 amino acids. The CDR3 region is CATAGVGSYEQYF. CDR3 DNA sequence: TGTGCCACCGCCGGCGTCGGATCCTACGAGCAGTACTTC.

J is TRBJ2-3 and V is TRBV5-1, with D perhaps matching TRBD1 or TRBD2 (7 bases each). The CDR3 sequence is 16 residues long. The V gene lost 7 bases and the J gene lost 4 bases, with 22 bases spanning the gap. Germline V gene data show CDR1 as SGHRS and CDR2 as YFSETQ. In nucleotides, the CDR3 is TGCGCCAGCCGAGTGGGTTACAGGGGAGGGGCAGATACGCAGTATTTT. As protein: CASRVGYRGGADTQYF.

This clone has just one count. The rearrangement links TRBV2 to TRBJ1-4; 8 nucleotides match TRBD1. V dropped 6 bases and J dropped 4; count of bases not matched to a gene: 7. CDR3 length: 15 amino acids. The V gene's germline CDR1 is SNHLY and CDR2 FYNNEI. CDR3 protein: CASRYRDRSNEKLFF. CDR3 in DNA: TGTGCCAGCAGATACCGGGACAGGAGTAATGAAAAACTGTTTTTT.

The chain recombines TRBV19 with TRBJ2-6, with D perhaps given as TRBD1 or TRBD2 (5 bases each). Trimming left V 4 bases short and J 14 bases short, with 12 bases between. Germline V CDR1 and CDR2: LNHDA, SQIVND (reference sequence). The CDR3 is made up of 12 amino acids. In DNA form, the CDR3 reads TGTGCCAGTAGTACCCCGGGACCTTTCCTGACTTTC. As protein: CASSTPGPFLTF. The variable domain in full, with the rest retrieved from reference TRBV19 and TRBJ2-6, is DGGITQSPKYLFRKEGQNVTLSCEQNLNHDAMYWYRQDPGQGLRLIYYSQIVNDFQKGDIAEGYSVSREKKESFPLTVTSAQKNPTAFYLCASSTPGPFLTFGAGSRLTVL.

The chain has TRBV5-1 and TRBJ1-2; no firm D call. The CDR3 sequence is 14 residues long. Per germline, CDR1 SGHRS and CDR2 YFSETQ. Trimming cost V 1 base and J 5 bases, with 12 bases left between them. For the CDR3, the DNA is TGCGCCAGCAGCTTGACATTCCAGGATTATGGCTACACCTTC. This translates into CASSLTFQDYGYTF.

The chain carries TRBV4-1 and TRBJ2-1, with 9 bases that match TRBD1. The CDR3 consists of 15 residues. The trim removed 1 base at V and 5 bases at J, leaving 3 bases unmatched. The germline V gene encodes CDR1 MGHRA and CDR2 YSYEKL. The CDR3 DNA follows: TGCGCCAGCAGCCAAGGGGACAGGGTCAACAATGAGCAGTTCTTC. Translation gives CASSQGDRVNNEQFF.

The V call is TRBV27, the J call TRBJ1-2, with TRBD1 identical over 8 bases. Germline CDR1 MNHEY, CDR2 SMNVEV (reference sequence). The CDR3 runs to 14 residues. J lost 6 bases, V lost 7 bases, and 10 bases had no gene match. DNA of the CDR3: TGTGCCAGCAAGCCCTACGACAGGGGAAATGGCTACACCTTC. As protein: CASKPYDRGNGYTF.

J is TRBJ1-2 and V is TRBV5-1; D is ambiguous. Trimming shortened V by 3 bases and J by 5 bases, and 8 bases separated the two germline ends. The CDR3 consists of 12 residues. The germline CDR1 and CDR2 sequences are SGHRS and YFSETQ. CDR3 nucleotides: TGCGCCAGCAGCTCCCTAAATTATGGCTACACCTTC. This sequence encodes CASSSLNYGYTF.

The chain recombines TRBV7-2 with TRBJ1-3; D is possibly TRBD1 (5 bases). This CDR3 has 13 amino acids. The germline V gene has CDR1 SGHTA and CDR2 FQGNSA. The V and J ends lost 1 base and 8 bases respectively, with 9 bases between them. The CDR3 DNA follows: TGTGCCAGCAGCTTAGTGGGGCTAGACACCATATATTTT. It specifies CASSLVGLDTIYF.

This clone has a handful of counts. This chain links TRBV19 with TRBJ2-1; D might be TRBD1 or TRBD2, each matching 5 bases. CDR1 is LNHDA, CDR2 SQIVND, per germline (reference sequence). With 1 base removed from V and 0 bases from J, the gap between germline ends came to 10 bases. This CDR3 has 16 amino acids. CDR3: CASSIGWGSSYNEQFF. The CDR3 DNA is TGTGCCAGTAGTATAGGCTGGGGGAGCTCCTACAATGAGCAGTTCTTC.

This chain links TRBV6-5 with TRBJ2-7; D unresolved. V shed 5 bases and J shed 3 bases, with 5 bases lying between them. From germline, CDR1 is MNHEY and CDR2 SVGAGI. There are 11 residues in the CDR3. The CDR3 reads CASSDRYEQYF. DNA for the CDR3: TGTGCCAGCAGTGACCGCTACGAGCAGTACTTC.

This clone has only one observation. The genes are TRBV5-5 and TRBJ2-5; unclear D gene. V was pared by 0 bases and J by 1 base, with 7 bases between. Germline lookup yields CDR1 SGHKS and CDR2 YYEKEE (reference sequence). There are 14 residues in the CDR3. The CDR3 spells CASSLGPRQETQYF. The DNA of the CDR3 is TGTGCCAGCAGCTTGGGCCCCCGCCAAGAGACCCAGTACTTC.

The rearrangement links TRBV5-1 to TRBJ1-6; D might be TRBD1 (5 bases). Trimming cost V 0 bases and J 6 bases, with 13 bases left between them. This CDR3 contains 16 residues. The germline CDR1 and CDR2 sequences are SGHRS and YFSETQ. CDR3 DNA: TGCGCCAGCAGCTTGGCGGGGGGACGTACTAATTCACCCCTCCACTTT. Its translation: CASSLAGGRTNSPLHF.

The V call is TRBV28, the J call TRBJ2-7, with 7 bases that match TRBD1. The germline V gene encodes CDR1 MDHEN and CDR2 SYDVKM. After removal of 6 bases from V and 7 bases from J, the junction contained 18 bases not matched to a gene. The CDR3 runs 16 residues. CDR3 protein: CASRLSLSGGQGEQYF. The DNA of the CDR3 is TGTGCCAGCAGACTCTCCCTTTCAGGGGGTCAGGGGGAGCAGTACTTC.

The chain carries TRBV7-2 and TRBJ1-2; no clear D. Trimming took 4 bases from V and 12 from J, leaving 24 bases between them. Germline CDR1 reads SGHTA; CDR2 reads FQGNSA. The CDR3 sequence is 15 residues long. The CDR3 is CASSSKTLLMALDTF. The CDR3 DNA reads TGTGCCAGCAGCTCCAAAACCCTCCTCATGGCGCTTGACACCTTC. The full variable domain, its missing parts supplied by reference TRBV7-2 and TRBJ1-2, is GAGVSQSPSNKVTEKGKDVELRCDPISGHTALYWYRQSLGQGLEFLIYFQGNSAPDKSGLPSDRFSAERTGGSVSTLTIQRTQQEDSAVYLCASSSKTLLMALDTFGSGTRLTVV.

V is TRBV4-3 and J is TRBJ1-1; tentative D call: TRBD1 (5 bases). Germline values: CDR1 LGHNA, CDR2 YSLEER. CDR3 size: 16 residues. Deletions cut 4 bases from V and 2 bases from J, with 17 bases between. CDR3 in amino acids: CASSPIIGTANTEAFF. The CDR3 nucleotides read TGCGCCAGCAGCCCTATAATAGGGACGGCAAACACTGAAGCTTTCTTT.

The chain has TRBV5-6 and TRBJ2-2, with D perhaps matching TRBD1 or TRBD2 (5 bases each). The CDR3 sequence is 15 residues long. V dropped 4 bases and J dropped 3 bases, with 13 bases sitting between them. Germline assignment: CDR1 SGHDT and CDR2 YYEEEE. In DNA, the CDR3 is TGTGCCAGCAGCACCGGGACGCCTGACACCGGGGAGCTGTTTTTT. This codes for CASSTGTPDTGELFF.

CDR3 protein: CASTLGETQYF. DNA of the CDR3: TGTGCCAGCACCCTGGGAGAGACCCAGTACTTC. The V gene is TRBV6-5, the J gene TRBJ2-5, with D unclear. The CDR3 sequence is 11 residues long. Trimming pared 7 bases from V and 4 bases from J, leaving 7 bases between. Per germline, CDR1 MNHEY and CDR2 SVGAGI.

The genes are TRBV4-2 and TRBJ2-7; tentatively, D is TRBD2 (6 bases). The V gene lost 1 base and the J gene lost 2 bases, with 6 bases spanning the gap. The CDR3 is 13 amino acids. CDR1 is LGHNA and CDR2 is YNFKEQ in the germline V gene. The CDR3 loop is CASSQGLAYEQYF. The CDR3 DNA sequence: TGTGCCAGCAGCCAAGGACTAGCCTACGAGCAGTACTTC.

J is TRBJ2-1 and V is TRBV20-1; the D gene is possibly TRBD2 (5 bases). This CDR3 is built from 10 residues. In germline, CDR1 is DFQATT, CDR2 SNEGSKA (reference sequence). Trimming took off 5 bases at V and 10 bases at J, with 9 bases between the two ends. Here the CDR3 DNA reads TGCAGTGCTCGGACTGTGGAGCAGTTCTTC. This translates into CSARTVEQFF.

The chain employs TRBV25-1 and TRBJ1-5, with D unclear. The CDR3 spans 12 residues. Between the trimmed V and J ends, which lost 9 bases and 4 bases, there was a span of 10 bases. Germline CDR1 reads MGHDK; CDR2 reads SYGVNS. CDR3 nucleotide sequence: TGTGCCAGTCAAAGGGAAAATCAGCCCCAGCATTTT. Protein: CASQRENQPQHF.

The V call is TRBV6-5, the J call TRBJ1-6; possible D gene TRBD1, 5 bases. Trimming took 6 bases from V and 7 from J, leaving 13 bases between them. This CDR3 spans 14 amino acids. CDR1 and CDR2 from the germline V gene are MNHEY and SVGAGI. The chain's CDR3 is CASRYRGPNSPLHF. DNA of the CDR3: TGTGCCAGCAGATACCGGGGCCCGAATTCACCCCTCCACTTT.

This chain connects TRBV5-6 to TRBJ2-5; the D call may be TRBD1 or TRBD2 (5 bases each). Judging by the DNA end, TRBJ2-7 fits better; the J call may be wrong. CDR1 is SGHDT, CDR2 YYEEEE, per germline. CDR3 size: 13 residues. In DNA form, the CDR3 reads TGTGCCAGCAGCACTGGGACGTCCTACGAGCAGTACTTC. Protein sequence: CASSTGTSYEQYF.